Listed here are 25 T cell receptor beta chains from one sample, sequenced in a study of cytomegalovirus exposure and HLA in healthy donors. PCR primers comprised 60 Vbeta and 13 Jbeta primers. TCRdb's table, derived via immunoSEQ multiplex PCR, lists solely in-frame clones and lacks some. This sample has 150,000 to 200,000 clones, with approximately 82% found just once. The sample taken for sequencing was PBMCs. Receptor source: a woman younger than 45 in good health and CMV-seronegative.

This rearrangement joins TRBV6-1 to TRBJ1-6, with 8 bases that match TRBD1. Germline CDR1 is MNHNS and CDR2 is SASEGT. CDR3 size: 14 residues. With 7 bases clipped from V and 6 bases from J, the junction kept 5 bases outside the gene matches. The CDR3 bases are TGTGCCAGCACCTGGACAGGGACTAATTCACCCCTCCACTTT. Translating gives CASTWTGTNSPLHF.

The V call is TRBV5-1, the J call TRBJ2-5, with D maybe TRBD1 (5 bases). Trimming removed 2 bases from V and 1 base from J, with 9 bases in between. CDR1 and CDR2 (germline): SGHRS, YFSETQ. CDR3 length equals 14 residues. The CDR3 DNA reads as TGCGCCAGCAGCTTCGACAGTACCCAAGAGACCCAGTACTTC. Translated, it gives CASSFDSTQETQYF.

This clone was counted only a few times. The gene calls are TRBV28 and TRBJ1-1, with D perhaps TRBD1 (6 bases). Germline V CDR1 and CDR2: MDHEN, SYDVKM. The CDR3 has 13 residues. The V end was cut by 1 base, the J end by 4 bases, with 7 bases between. CDR3 sequence (DNA): TGTGCCAGCAGTTTATTAGGGGGCACTGAAGCTTTCTTT. Amino acids: CASSLLGGTEAFF.

J is TRBJ2-5 and V is TRBV28; 9 nucleotides line up with TRBD1. The better agreement between TRBJ2-7 and the DNA end casts doubt on the J call. This CDR3 has 14 amino acids. CDR1 is MDHEN and CDR2 is SYDVKM in the germline V gene. The CDR3: CASTTGGEAYEQYF. The DNA of the CDR3 is TGTGCCAGCACCACAGGGGGCGAGGCTTACGAGCAGTACTTC.

This clone was seen once. The V and J genes are TRBV9 and TRBJ2-5; 12 nucleotides match TRBD2. The CDR3 loop spans 18 amino acids. With 1 base clipped from V and 3 bases from J, the junction kept 10 bases outside the gene matches. The germline CDR1 and CDR2 sequences are SGDLS and YYNGEE. CDR3 sequence: CASSVLASGGAREETQYF. CDR3 DNA: TGTGCCAGCAGCGTATTGGCTAGCGGGGGGGCCCGAGAAGAGACCCAGTACTTC.

Note on this clone: Mismatch with germline at one junction end may stem from a read error. V and J are TRBV15 and TRBJ2-6; the D gene is possibly TRBD2 (6 bases). Germline V lookup: CDR1 LNHNV, CDR2 YYDKDF (reference sequence). The CDR3 loop spans 16 amino acids. CDR3 residues: CATRKGGSSGANGLTF. As DNA, the CDR3 is TGTGCCACCAGAAAGGGAGGTAGCTCTGGGGCCAACGGCCTGACTTTC.

The chain carries TRBV5-6 and TRBJ2-6; the D gene is possibly TRBD2 (5 bases). Germline V CDR1 and CDR2: SGHDT, YYEEEE. This CDR3 has 14 residues. The ends were cut back, 0 bases at V and 10 bases at J, with 11 bases in the middle. The CDR3 DNA follows: TGTGCCAGCAGCTTGGGGCTAGCTACTAACGTCCTGACTTTC. The encoded protein is CASSLGLATNVLTF. The full variable domain, completed using reference TRBV5-6 and TRBJ2-6, is DAGVTQSPTHLIKTRGQQVTLRCSPKSGHDTVSWYQQALGQGPQFIFQYYEEEERQRGNFPDRFSGHQFPNYSSELNVNALLLGDSALYLCASSLGLATNVLTFGAGSRLTVL.

The chain couples TRBV11-2 to TRBJ1-3, with D maybe TRBD1 (5 bases). Between the trimmed V and J ends, which lost 5 bases and 8 bases, there was a span of 22 bases. Germline V gene lookup returns CDR1 SGHAT and CDR2 FQNNGV. The CDR3 is 16 residues long. CDR3 bases: TGTGCCAGCAGCCGCGCGCAAAGGGGAAGGGTTGACACCATATATTTT. Protein: CASSRAQRGRVDTIYF.

CDR3 sequence reads: CASRRGGLDGNTIYF. The CDR3 DNA reads TGTGCCAGTAGACGTGGCGGCCTGGATGGAAACACCATATATTTT. This sequence joins TRBV19 and TRBJ1-3, with D unresolved. V was shortened by 6 bases and J by 3 bases, with 15 bases between the two germline ends. This CDR3 comprises 15 residues. Germline values: CDR1 LNHDA, CDR2 SQIVND (reference sequence).

The chain links TRBV30 to TRBJ2-3; 8 bases align to TRBD1. J lost 3 bases, V lost 2 bases, and 4 bases had no gene match. This CDR3 is built from 14 residues. Germline CDR1 GTSNPN, CDR2 SVGIG (reference sequence). CDR3 nucleotides: TGTGCCTGGAGTCAGGGGGCGAGTACAGATACGCAGTATTTT. Translated: CAWSQGASTDTQYF.

V and J are TRBV7-8 and TRBJ1-3; 8 nucleotides align to TRBD1. The V and J ends lost 1 base and 0 bases, in that order; junction bases with no gene match: 2. The CDR3 is 16 residues long. Germline values: CDR1 SGHVS, CDR2 FQNEAQ. Here the CDR3 reads CASSLGQGSSGNTIYF. CDR3 nucleotide sequence: TGTGCCAGCAGCTTAGGACAGGGGAGCTCTGGAAACACCATATATTTT.

This chain connects TRBV27 to TRBJ2-2, with 7 bases lining up with TRBD1. Trimming cost V 7 bases and J 4 bases; bases outside gene matches: 6. CDR1 and CDR2 (germline): MNHEY, SMNVEV (reference sequence). CDR3 length: 14 residues. The CDR3 DNA sequence: TGTGCCAGCACCAGTACAGGGGCCACCGGGGAGCTGTTTTTT. Translation gives CASTSTGATGELFF.

This clone was seen just once. Compared with germline, one end of the junction differs, possibly owing to a read error. The sample carries other DNA sequences with the same CDR3. The chain uses TRBV5-1 and TRBJ2-6; TRBD1 matches 9 bases. This CDR3 region has 16 residues. CDR1 is SGHRS, CDR2 YFSETQ, per germline. The CDR3 nucleotides read TGTGCCAGCAGTCTGACAGGGGGATCTGGGGCCAACGTCCTGACTTTC. Translation: CASSLTGGSGANVLTF.

The chain is built from TRBV4-1 and TRBJ2-7; the D gene is possibly TRBD1 (6 bases). The V end lost 4 bases, the J end lost 5 bases, and 15 bases lay between the germline ends. The V gene's germline CDR1 is MGHRA and CDR2 YSYEKL. The CDR3 is 14 amino acids. Here the CDR3 DNA reads TGCGCCAGCAGCCTAACTAGTACAGGGAACGAGCAGTACTTC. Translating gives CASSLTSTGNEQYF.

The chain links TRBV30 to TRBJ2-1, with D uncertain. V dropped 0 bases and J dropped 6 bases, with 12 bases sitting between them. CDR3 size: 14 residues. The germline CDR1 and CDR2 sequences are GTSNPN and SVGIG (reference sequence). For the CDR3, the DNA is TGTGCCTGGAGTGTAAGTTCCTCGGGCAATGAGCAGTTCTTC. Residues: CAWSVSSSGNEQFF.

The genes are TRBV19 and TRBJ2-7, with D possibly being TRBD2 (5 bases). The CDR3 covers 14 residues. From germline, CDR1 is LNHDA and CDR2 SQIVND (reference sequence). V was clipped by 4 bases and J by 4 bases, with 14 bases between them. This chain's CDR3 is CASSTSGIPYEQYF. CDR3 DNA: TGTGCCAGTAGTACCTCCGGGATCCCTTACGAGCAGTACTTC.

The chain recombines TRBV5-4 with TRBJ2-5; 9 bases agree with TRBD2. Trimming took 0 bases from V and 1 from J; bases not matched to a gene: 7. The CDR3 totals 17 residues. Germline-derived CDR1 and CDR2 are SGHNT and YYREEE (reference sequence). CDR3 bases: TGTGCCAGCAGCTTGGGGGGGGCTAGCGGGGTCCAAGAGACCCAGTACTTC. It specifies CASSLGGASGVQETQYF.

This clone showed up just a few times. The chain joins TRBV27 to TRBJ1-6, with 10 positions matching TRBD1. CDR3 length: 16 residues. Trimming removed 5 bases from V and 8 bases from J; junction bases left unmatched: 9. CDR1 is MNHEY, CDR2 SMNVEV, per germline (reference sequence). Here the CDR3 reads CASSPTSGTGDSPLHF. CDR3 nucleotides: TGTGCCAGCAGTCCGACTTCCGGGACAGGGGATTCACCCCTCCACTTT.

The rearrangement uses TRBV28 and TRBJ1-4; tentative D call: TRBD1 (6 bases). The CDR3 spans 17 residues. Germline values: CDR1 MDHEN, CDR2 SYDVKM. Trimming took off 2 bases at V and 6 bases at J, with 19 bases between the two ends. The CDR3 coding sequence is TGTGCCAGCAGTTTACTTACCCTACAGGGATTTCATGAAAAACTGTTTTTT. Translation gives CASSLLTLQGFHEKLFF.

The gene calls are TRBV7-2 and TRBJ1-2; no clear D gene. This CDR3 spans 14 amino acids. CDR1 SGHTA and CDR2 FQGNSA come from the germline V gene. V was trimmed by 3 bases and J by 6 bases, leaving 14 bases between them. The CDR3 loop is CASSFSRGRDGYTF. The CDR3 DNA reads as TGTGCCAGCAGCTTTTCACGCGGGCGCGATGGCTACACCTTC. Drawing the rest from reference TRBV7-2 and TRBJ1-2, the complete variable domain is GAGVSQSPSNKVTEKGKDVELRCDPISGHTALYWYRQSLGQGLEFLIYFQGNSAPDKSGLPSDRFSAERTGGSVSTLTIQRTQQEDSAVYLCASSFSRGRDGYTFGSGTRLTVV.

J is TRBJ2-1 and V is TRBV9; perhaps TRBD2 as D (5 bases). V lost 2 bases, J lost 2 bases, and 11 bases lay in between. This CDR3 comprises 15 residues. Germline CDR1 SGDLS, CDR2 YYNGEE. Here the CDR3 DNA reads TGTGCCAGCAGCGTCCGGGAATGGGCCTACAATGAGCAGTTCTTC. Residues: CASSVREWAYNEQFF.

CDR3 nucleotides: TGTGCCAGCAGCGCGGGACAGGGGTTTCAGCCCCAGCATTTT. Protein sequence: CASSAGQGFQPQHF. The V and J genes are TRBV7-2 and TRBJ1-5, with TRBD1 identical over 10 bases. This CDR3 spans 14 amino acids. The V and J ends lost 5 bases and 6 bases, in that order; junction bases with no gene match: 4. Germline V CDR1 and CDR2: SGHTA, FQGNSA. Full variable domain (outside the CDR3, taken from reference TRBV7-2 and TRBJ1-5): GAGVSQSPSNKVTEKGKDVELRCDPISGHTALYWYRQSLGQGLEFLIYFQGNSAPDKSGLPSDRFSAERTGGSVSTLTIQRTQQEDSAVYLCASSAGQGFQPQHFGDGTRLSIL.

The V and J genes are TRBV6-6 and TRBJ1-5; TRBD1 agrees at 12 bases. V trimming: 0 bases; J trimming: 5 bases; junction bases outside the gene matches: 2. CDR1 and CDR2 (germline): MNHNY, SVGAGI (reference sequence). CDR3 length: 16 residues. This chain's CDR3 is CASSYSGQGAHQPQHF. CDR3 coding DNA: TGTGCCAGCAGTTACTCGGGACAGGGGGCTCATCAGCCCCAGCATTTT.

V is TRBV27 and J is TRBJ2-3, with TRBD1 identical over 10 bases. J was trimmed by 2 bases and V by 5 bases; bases with no gene match: 13. The CDR3 loop spans 18 amino acids. Germline CDR1 MNHEY, CDR2 SMNVEV (reference sequence). CDR3 residues: CASSIFLTGTGDTDTQYF. In DNA form, the CDR3 reads TGTGCCAGCAGTATATTCCTCACCGGGACAGGGGACACAGATACGCAGTATTTT.

The genes are TRBV4-3 and TRBJ1-5; D not certain. The ends were cut back, 0 bases at V and 9 bases at J, with 9 bases in the middle. The CDR3 totals 13 residues. The germline V gene encodes CDR1 LGHNA and CDR2 YSLEER. The CDR3 sequence: CASSQDQRLPQHF. The CDR3 region has the DNA TGCGCCAGCAGCCAAGATCAGAGGCTGCCCCAGCATTTT.